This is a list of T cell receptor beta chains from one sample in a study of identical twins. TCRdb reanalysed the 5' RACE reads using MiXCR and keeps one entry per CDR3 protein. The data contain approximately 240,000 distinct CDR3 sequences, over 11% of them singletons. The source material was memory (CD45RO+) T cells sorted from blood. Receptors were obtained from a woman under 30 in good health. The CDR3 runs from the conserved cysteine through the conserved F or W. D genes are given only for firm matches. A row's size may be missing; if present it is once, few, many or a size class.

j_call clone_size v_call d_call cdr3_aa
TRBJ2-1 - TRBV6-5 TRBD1 CASSSEQGASHEQFF
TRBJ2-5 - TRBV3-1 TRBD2 CATSLGLVVFETQYF
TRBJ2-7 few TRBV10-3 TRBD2 CAIKLAGGVEQYF
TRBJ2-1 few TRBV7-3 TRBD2 CASSGGVTNEQFF
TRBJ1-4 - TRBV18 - CASSPYRVSEKLFF
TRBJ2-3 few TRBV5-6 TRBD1 CASSSGQADTQYF
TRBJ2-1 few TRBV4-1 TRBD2 CASSQGREEVAEQFF
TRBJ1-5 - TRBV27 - CARIILNQPQHF
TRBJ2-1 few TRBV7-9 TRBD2 CASSLNRGSSYNEQFF
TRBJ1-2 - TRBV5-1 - CASSFPGTNGYTF
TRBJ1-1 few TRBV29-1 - CSGGRMNTEAFF
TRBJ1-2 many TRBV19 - CASSTPAGTDGYTF
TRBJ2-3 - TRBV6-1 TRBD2 CASRRTSWDTQYF